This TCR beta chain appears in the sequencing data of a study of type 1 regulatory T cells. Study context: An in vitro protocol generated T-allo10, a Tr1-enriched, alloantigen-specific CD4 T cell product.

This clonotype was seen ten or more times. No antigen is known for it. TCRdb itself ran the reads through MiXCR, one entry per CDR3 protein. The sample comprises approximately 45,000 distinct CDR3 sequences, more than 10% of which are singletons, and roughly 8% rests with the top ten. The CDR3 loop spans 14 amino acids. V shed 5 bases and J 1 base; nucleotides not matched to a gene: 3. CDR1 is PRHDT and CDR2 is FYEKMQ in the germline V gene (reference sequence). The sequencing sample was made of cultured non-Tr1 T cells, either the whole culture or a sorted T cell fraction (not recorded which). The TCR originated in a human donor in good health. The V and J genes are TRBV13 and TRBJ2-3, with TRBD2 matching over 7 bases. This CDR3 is CASSGGSRTDTQYF. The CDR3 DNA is TGTGCCAGCAGCGGCGGGAGCCGCACAGATACGCAGTATTTT.